The 20 T cell receptor beta chains in this list originate from one sample, sequenced in a study of a mutant IDH1 vaccine in newly diagnosed glioma. No antigen has been identified for these receptors. Measured with immunoSEQ multiplex PCR; TCRdb has only the in-frame clones, and not every one. The table has approximately 32,000 clones, roughly nine tenths seen once; the top ten hold around 2.4%. Time point defined: week 47, end of study. Each vaccine dose was 300 ug of mutant IDH1 20-mer peptide, with topical imiquimod. The specimen was PBMCs, collected from a glioma patient whose treatment included an IDH1 peptide vaccine. The origin of the receptors is a middle-aged man with glioma.

The genes are TRBV28 and TRBJ2-1; TRBD1 agrees at 8 bases. The CDR3 contains 14 residues. The germline V gene encodes CDR1 MDHEN and CDR2 SYDVKM. Trimming cost V 6 bases and J 5 bases; bases outside gene matches: 6. The CDR3 DNA follows: TGTGCCAGCAGGCTGGGACAGGCGCACAATGAGCAGTTCTTC. This sequence encodes CASRLGQAHNEQFF.

V usage is TRBV7-3 and J usage is TRBJ2-6, with D uncertain. The V and J ends lost 4 bases and 0 bases respectively, with 10 bases between them. Germline lookup yields CDR1 SGHTA and CDR2 FQGTGA. The CDR3 sequence is 16 residues long. The CDR3 sequence: CASSSRRSSGANVLTF. DNA for the CDR3: TGTGCCAGCAGCTCGAGGCGCAGCTCTGGGGCCAACGTCCTGACTTTC.

The gene calls are TRBV4-2 and TRBJ2-2; 8 nucleotides line up with TRBD2. Trimming cost V 1 base and J 6 bases; bases outside gene matches: 4. CDR1 is LGHNA, CDR2 YNFKEQ, per germline. CDR3 size: 15 residues. The CDR3 region has the DNA TGTGCCAGCAGCCAAGGGCGGGGGGAACCCGGGGAGCTGTTTTTT. Protein sequence: CASSQGRGEPGELFF.

The genes are TRBV5-1 and TRBJ2-2; 13 positions agree with TRBD2. CDR3 length: 16 residues. With 1 base clipped from V and 6 bases from J, the junction kept 3 bases outside the gene matches. The germline CDR1 and CDR2 sequences are SGHRS and YFSETQ. In DNA, the CDR3 is TGCGCCAGCAGCTTGTTGGGACTAGCGGGGCCCGGGGAGCTGTTTTTT. Translating gives CASSLLGLAGPGELFF.

The rearrangement uses TRBV6-1 and TRBJ1-3; 7 bases map to TRBD1. Trimming at V came to 7 bases and at J to 0 bases, leaving 3 bases not matched to a gene. Germline V gives CDR1 MNHNS, CDR2 SASEGT. The CDR3 runs 14 residues. The CDR3: CASIRDSSGNTIYF. The CDR3 DNA reads as TGTGCCAGCATTCGGGACAGCTCTGGAAACACCATATATTTT.

The chain joins TRBV28 to TRBJ1-2; D perhaps matches TRBD1 (5 bases). Deletions cut 4 bases from V and 3 bases from J, with 18 bases between. The CDR3 is 16 residues long. Germline V lookup: CDR1 MDHEN, CDR2 SYDVKM. DNA of the CDR3: TGTGCCAGCAGTTCCCCGCGGGGTAAAGGGGACTATGGCTACACCTTC. Its protein product is CASSSPRGKGDYGYTF.

This chain links TRBV11-2 with TRBJ2-5; D is unresolved. The V and J ends lost 3 bases and 1 base respectively, with 15 bases between them. The CDR3 extends over 16 amino acids. Looked up from germline, CDR1 is SGHAT and CDR2 is FQNNGV. The CDR3 region has the DNA TGTGCCAGCAGCTTGTTCCCCCGGACCTTCCAAGAGACCCAGTACTTC. As protein: CASSLFPRTFQETQYF.

The chain couples TRBV18 to TRBJ1-5, with 12 positions matching TRBD1. The CDR3 is 16 amino acids. Germline CDR1 is KGHSH and CDR2 is LQKENI. J gave up 1 base and V 4 bases, and 2 bases lay outside the gene matches. CDR3 residues: CASSLGTGGSNQPQHF. In nucleotides, the CDR3 is TGTGCCAGCTCACTCGGGACAGGGGGCAGCAATCAGCCCCAGCATTTT. Complete variable domain (other parts from reference TRBV18 and TRBJ1-5): NAGVMQNPRHLVRRRGQEARLRCSPMKGHSHVYWYRQLPEEGLKFMVYLQKENIIDESGMPKERFSAEFPKEGPSILRIQQVVRGDSAAYFCASSLGTGGSNQPQHFGDGTRLSIL.

A single count supports this clone. The chain joins TRBV2 to TRBJ1-5; 7 positions agree with TRBD1. This CDR3 has 17 amino acids. Germline CDR1 SNHLY, CDR2 FYNNEI. V was clipped by 5 bases and J by 0 bases; unmatched bases: 10. CDR3 nucleotide sequence: TGTGCCAGCAGTTTTGGAGGGGGCCAGGGTAGCAATCAGCCCCAGCATTTT. Translated: CASSFGGGQGSNQPQHF.

This clone appeared once. The J gene is TRBJ1-2, the V gene TRBV6-1, with TRBD1 matching over 7 bases. The CDR3 contains 14 residues. With V trimmed by 6 bases and J by 3 bases, 7 bases remained unmatched. Germline values: CDR1 MNHNS, CDR2 SASEGT. DNA for the CDR3: TGTGCCAGCAGCCGCGGACAGGAGTACTATGGCTACACCTTC. Its translation is CASSRGQEYYGYTF.

The J gene is TRBJ2-1, the V gene TRBV4-2; 8 bases are a match to TRBD1. Germline V gene sequence: CDR1 LGHNA, CDR2 YNFKEQ. J was trimmed by 4 bases and V by 4 bases; bases with no gene match: 9. The CDR3 runs 16 residues. The CDR3 reads CASSPLYRDRYNEQFF. DNA of the CDR3: TGTGCCAGCAGCCCCTTATACCGGGACAGGTACAATGAGCAGTTCTTC.

The gene calls are TRBV5-1 and TRBJ1-6; D may be TRBD1 (6 bases). V lost 0 bases and J lost 7, with 8 bases in between. Per germline, CDR1 SGHRS and CDR2 YFSETQ. The CDR3 is 14 amino acids. CDR3 DNA sequence: TGCGCCAGCAGCTTGGACAGGGCCAATTCACCCCTCCACTTT. This gives the protein CASSLDRANSPLHF.

V gene TRBV5-1 combines with J gene TRBJ2-3; weak D call: TRBD1 (6 bases). Looked up from germline, CDR1 is SGHRS and CDR2 is YFSETQ. CDR3 size: 14 residues. V was trimmed by 4 bases and J by 5 bases, leaving 14 bases between them. The CDR3 nucleotides are TGCGCCAGCAGCCCCGATTCAGGGGTAGATACGCAGTATTTT. It specifies CASSPDSGVDTQYF.

The chain has TRBV4-2 and TRBJ1-2; tentatively, D is TRBD1 (6 bases). The CDR3 is made up of 18 amino acids. The germline V gene encodes CDR1 LGHNA and CDR2 YNFKEQ. The V end lost 0 bases, the J end lost 4 bases, and 21 bases lay between the germline ends. The chain's CDR3 is CASSQDLGGREISYGYTF. The DNA of the CDR3 is TGTGCCAGCAGCCAAGATTTAGGGGGTCGGGAGATCAGCTATGGCTACACCTTC.

The gene calls are TRBV27 and TRBJ1-6, with D perhaps TRBD1 (5 bases). Trimming pared 2 bases from V and 6 bases from J, leaving 11 bases between. The CDR3 runs 15 residues. Germline CDR1 MNHEY, CDR2 SMNVEV (reference sequence). The CDR3 loop is CASSLGALGNSPLHF. CDR3 coding DNA: TGTGCCAGCAGTTTAGGGGCCCTGGGTAATTCACCCCTCCACTTT.

The V and J genes are TRBV7-3 and TRBJ1-3, with D hard to call. Germline V gene sequence: CDR1 SGHTA, CDR2 FQGTGA. The length of the CDR3 is 15 residues. Trimming stripped 6 bases from V and 0 bases from J, with 12 bases between. The CDR3 reads CASRPSGNSGNTIYF. In DNA form, the CDR3 reads TGTGCCAGCAGGCCTTCAGGAAACTCTGGAAACACCATATATTTT. The full variable domain, in which reference TRBV7-3 and TRBJ1-3 provide the parts outside the CDR3, is GAGVSQTPSNKVTEKGKYVELRCDPISGHTALYWYRQSLGQGPEFLIYFQGTGAADDSGLPNDRFFAVRPEGSVSTLKIQRTERGDSAVYLCASRPSGNSGNTIYFGEGSWLTVV.

J is TRBJ1-2 and V is TRBV7-8; D not certain. The germline V and J ends were trimmed by 6 bases and 0 bases, with 11 bases remaining between them. CDR1 is SGHVS and CDR2 is FQNEAQ in the germline V gene. This CDR3 has 14 amino acids. The CDR3 nucleotides read TGTGCCAGCAGTAGGGTAGAGCCTAACTATGGCTACACCTTC. Translating it yields CASSRVEPNYGYTF.

The chain couples TRBV5-4 to TRBJ1-1, with TRBD1 matching 7 bases. The CDR3 loop spans 15 amino acids. Germline V gene lookup returns CDR1 SGHNT and CDR2 YYREEE (reference sequence). With V trimmed by 4 bases and J by 0 bases, 6 bases remained unmatched. The CDR3 loop is CASSRDRAMNTEAFF. The DNA for the CDR3 is TGTGCCAGCAGCCGTGACAGGGCAATGAACACTGAAGCTTTCTTT.

This chain connects TRBV19 to TRBJ2-2; 8 nucleotides align to TRBD1. CDR3 length equals 15 residues. V was pared by 5 bases and J by 5 bases, with 7 bases of the junction left unmatched. CDR1 and CDR2 from the germline V gene are LNHDA and SQIVND (reference sequence). CDR3 sequence reads: CASSPRQGSTGELFF. The CDR3 DNA sequence: TGTGCCAGTAGTCCCCGACAGGGGAGTACCGGGGAGCTGTTTTTT.

The rearrangement links TRBV29-1 to TRBJ2-6, with D uncertain. The V gene lost 7 bases and the J gene lost 2 bases, with 9 bases spanning the gap. CDR1 is SQVTM and CDR2 is ANQGSEA in the germline V gene. The CDR3 sequence is 13 residues long. CDR3 protein: CSAGRPGANVLTF. CDR3 coding DNA: TGCAGCGCCGGACGACCTGGGGCCAACGTCCTGACTTTC. The full variable domain, completed using reference TRBV29-1 and TRBJ2-6, is SAVISQKPSRDICQRGTSLTIQCQVDSQVTMMFWYRQQPGQSLTLIATANQGSEATYESGFVIDKFPISRPNLTFSTLTVSNMSPEDSSIYLCSAGRPGANVLTFGAGSRLTVL.